The 18 T cell receptor beta chains below all came from one sample that was sequenced in a study of CXCR3-negative and CXCR3-positive naive CD8 T cells. With UMI labels, 5' RACE was used to prepare the TRB cDNA libraries. TCRdb reprocessed the 5' RACE reads, keeping one entry per CDR3 protein, no DNA. Recorded here are about 22,000 distinct CDR3 sequences; the top ten clones represent 15% to 25%. Sequencing was performed on memory CD8+ T cells from blood. The receptors shown here come from a human donor in good health. Some clones in this sample may be carry-over from other donors' samples.

This CDR3 reads CASSVPGGLNEQFF. The J gene is TRBJ2-1, the V gene TRBV25-1; TCRdb proposes TRBD1, but this gene call is untestable without DNA. The CDR3 consists of 14 residues. The V gene's germline CDR1 is MGHDK and CDR2 SYGVNS.

The CDR3: CASSPEGLRGTSYEQYF. The V gene is TRBV12-3 or TRBV12-4, the J gene TRBJ2-7; TCRdb's D gene call, TRBD2, goes unchecked for lack of DNA. CDR3 length: 17 amino acids.

The J gene is TRBJ2-3, the V gene TRBV12-3 or TRBV12-4. The CDR3 runs to 15 residues. The CDR3 loop reads CASSFEHPSTDTQYF.

CDR3: CSAGTSATYEQYF. J is TRBJ2-7 and V is TRBV29-1; TCRdb's D call, TRBD2, is unchecked because there is no DNA. CDR1 is SQVTM and CDR2 is ANQGSEA in the germline V gene. The CDR3 spans 13 residues.

The chain has TRBV15 and TRBJ2-7; TCRdb indicates TRBD2, and absent DNA this call remains unverified. The CDR3 spans 14 residues. The V gene's germline CDR1 is LNHNV and CDR2 YYDKDF (reference sequence). The CDR3 reads CATSRDRSLYEQYF. Combining the CDR3 with reference TRBV15 and TRBJ2-7 gives the whole variable domain DAMVIQNPRYQVTQFGKPVTLSCSQTLNHNVMYWYQQKSSQAPKLLFHYYDKDFNNEADTPDNFQSRRPNTSFCFLDIRSPGLGDTAMYLCATSRDRSLYEQYFGPGTRLTVT.

The gene calls are TRBV29-1 and TRBJ1-1; the D gene TCRdb calls, TRBD1, cannot be checked with no DNA. The CDR3 sequence is 13 residues long. Germline values: CDR1 SQVTM, CDR2 ANQGSEA. Here the CDR3 reads CSVLTGENTEAFF.

The chain couples TRBV11-2 to TRBJ2-5; TCRdb designates TRBD2, a call that cannot be tested without DNA. This CDR3 has 17 residues. The germline CDR1 and CDR2 sequences are SGHAT and FQNNGV. CDR3 sequence: CASSLDPPGLAEETQYF.

The chain carries TRBV10-3 and TRBJ1-2; the D gene TCRdb calls, TRBD1, cannot be checked with no DNA. Germline loops: CDR1 ENHRY, CDR2 SYGVKD. The CDR3 spans 14 residues. The CDR3 spells CAISEPDRVGGYTF.

V gene TRBV6-1 combines with J gene TRBJ2-1. CDR3 size: 14 residues. Germline V gene sequence: CDR1 MNHNS, CDR2 SASEGT. CDR3 sequence reads: CASSEGPESDEQFF.

Its frequency marks this clonotype as medium-sized. The chain has TRBV11-2 and TRBJ2-1; the D call of TRBD1 rests on TCRdb alone, since no DNA is present to check it. Germline V gene data show CDR1 as SGHAT and CDR2 as FQNNGV. The CDR3 consists of 13 residues. CDR3 sequence: CASSLVGNDEQFF.

This rearrangement joins TRBV4-3 to TRBJ2-3; absent DNA, TCRdb's TRBD1 call cannot be checked. The CDR3 is made up of 18 amino acids. Per the germline V gene, CDR1 is LGHNA and CDR2 is YSLEER. The CDR3: CASSQDPPAGVIADTQYF.

J is TRBJ2-2 and V is TRBV28; the D call from TCRdb, TRBD1, cannot be confirmed without DNA. The germline CDR1 and CDR2 sequences are MDHEN and SYDVKM. This CDR3 spans 16 amino acids. CDR3 residues: CASRIPGQLNTGELFF.

The V and J genes are TRBV15 and TRBJ1-6; TCRdb selects TRBD1, and the lack of DNA leaves this call unchecked. The CDR3 runs to 14 residues. Germline CDR1 is LNHNV and CDR2 is YYDKDF (reference sequence). CDR3 sequence: CATSRPGRISPLHF.

This sequence joins TRBV6-2 or TRBV6-3 and TRBJ2-1; TCRdb calls TRBD2, which cannot be checked without DNA. The CDR3 covers 14 residues. Germline V gene sequence: CDR1 MNHEY, CDR2 SVGEGT. CDR3 amino acids: CASNLAGGLDEQFF.

CDR3 region: CASREIGNTIYF. The chain combines TRBV12-3 or TRBV12-4 with TRBJ1-3. The CDR3 extends over 12 amino acids.

The rearrangement uses TRBV7-9 and TRBJ2-7; TCRdb outputs TRBD1, but without DNA this stays unchecked. The CDR3 length is 15 residues. Germline V CDR1 and CDR2: SEHNR, FQNEAQ (reference sequence). CDR3 protein: CASSSGTASSYEQYF.

V is TRBV9 and J is TRBJ2-1; TCRdb picks TRBD2, but there is no DNA to check that call. The CDR3 is made up of 16 amino acids. Germline CDR1 and CDR2: SGDLS and YYNGEE. CDR3 residues: CASSGDRGNLYNEQFF.

The V and J genes are TRBV5-1 and TRBJ2-3; TCRdb picks TRBD2, but there is no DNA to check that call. This CDR3 has 19 residues. Germline V gene sequence: CDR1 SGHRS, CDR2 YFSETQ. Here the CDR3 reads CASSEEGPYSGSYTDTQYF.